The source of this T cell receptor (beta chain) is a study of blood T cell repertoires in COVID-19. As for the study in general: Sources were T cells, B-cell-depleted T cells, or PBMCs; the material itself was cDNA or gDNA.

The data were produced by immunoSEQ multiplex PCR, yet TCRdb's version contains in-frame clones alone and is incomplete. The sample includes about 320,000 clones, 85% seen only once; the top ten take 1.5% to 2%. V was shortened by 5 bases and J by 7 bases, with 9 bases between the two germline ends. The germline V gene has CDR1 SGHDT and CDR2 YYEEEE. This CDR3 contains 12 residues. Cohorts were determined from participant-reported clinical history. It was within 2 weeks before study entry that exposed participants met a COVID-19 case. The V gene is TRBV5-6, the J gene TRBJ2-2, with D unresolved. This TCR came from a woman in her twenties or thirties who had been exposed to COVID-19. Sequencing was carried out using PBMCs or T cells enriched from blood (not recorded which). The CDR3 DNA sequence: TGTGCCAGCAGTTGGAGTAGCGGGGAGCTGTTTTTT. It encodes CASSWSSGELFF. Full variable domain (remainder filled in from reference TRBV5-6 and TRBJ2-2): DAGVTQSPTHLIKTRGQQVTLRCSPKSGHDTVSWYQQALGQGPQFIFQYYEEEERQRGNFPDRFSGHQFPNYSSELNVNALLLGDSALYLCASSWSSGELFFGEGSRLTVL.